The entry that follows covers one T cell receptor beta chain sequence. Original processing methods: Reference gene primers were amplified, and this amplification served to estimate nucleated cell counts. Sequencing was performed with immunoSEQ multiplex PCR; in TCRdb, only in-frame clones are kept and a portion is missing. V and J calls and clone size are as listed in that table; D and trimming were resolved from the DNA. The repertoire has about 160,000 clones, 85% to 95% of them found once; the top ten carry 4.5% to 5.5%. This entry is derived from a study of blood T cell repertoires in COVID-19. Study information: Researchers got acute and convalescent COVID-19 samples from the United States, Italy and Spain. PBMCs, B-cell-depleted T cells, or T cells provided the cDNA or gDNA that made up the material.

Material: peripheral blood. The receptor was isolated from a woman aged 50 to 60 with acute or convalescent COVID-19.

In DNA form, the CDR3 reads TGTGCCAGCAGCCAAGAACTCCGAAGGGGGGGGGCGAAAGCTTTCTTT. Translated: CASSQELRRGGAKAFF. The chain joins TRBV4-2 to TRBJ1-1; perhaps TRBD1 as D (6 bases). The germline CDR1 and CDR2 sequences are LGHNA and YNFKEQ. This CDR3 has 16 amino acids. The V end was cut by 0 bases, the J end by 9 bases, with 20 bases between.